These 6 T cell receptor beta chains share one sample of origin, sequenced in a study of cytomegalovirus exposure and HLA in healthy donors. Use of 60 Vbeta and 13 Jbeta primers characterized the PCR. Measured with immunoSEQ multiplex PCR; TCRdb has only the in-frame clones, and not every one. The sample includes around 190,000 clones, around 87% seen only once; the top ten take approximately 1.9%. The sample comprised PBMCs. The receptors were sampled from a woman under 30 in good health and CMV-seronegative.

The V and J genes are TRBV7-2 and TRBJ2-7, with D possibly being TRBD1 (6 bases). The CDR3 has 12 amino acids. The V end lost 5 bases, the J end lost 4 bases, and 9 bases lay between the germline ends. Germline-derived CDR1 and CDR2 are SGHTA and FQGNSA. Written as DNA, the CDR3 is TGTGCCAGCAGCAGAGGGGGATACGAGCAGTACTTC. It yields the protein CASSRGGYEQYF.

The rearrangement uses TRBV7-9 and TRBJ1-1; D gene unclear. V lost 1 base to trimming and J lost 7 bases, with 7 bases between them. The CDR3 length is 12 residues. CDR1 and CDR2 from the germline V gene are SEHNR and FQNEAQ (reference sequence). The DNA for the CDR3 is TGTGCCAGCAGCTTAGGGGCACGTGAAGCTTTCTTT. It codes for CASSLGAREAFF.

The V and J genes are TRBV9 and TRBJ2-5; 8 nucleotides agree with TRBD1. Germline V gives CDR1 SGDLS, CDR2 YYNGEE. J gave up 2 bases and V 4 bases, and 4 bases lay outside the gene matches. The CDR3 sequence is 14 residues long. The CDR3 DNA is TGTGCCAGCAGCCGCGACAGGGGTCAAGAGACCCAGTACTTC. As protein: CASSRDRGQETQYF.

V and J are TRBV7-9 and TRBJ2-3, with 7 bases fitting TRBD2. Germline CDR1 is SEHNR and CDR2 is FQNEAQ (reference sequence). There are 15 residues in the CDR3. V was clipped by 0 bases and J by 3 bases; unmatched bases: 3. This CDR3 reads CASSLAGGRTDTQYF. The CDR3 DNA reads TGTGCCAGCAGCTTAGCGGGAGGGCGGACAGATACGCAGTATTTT.

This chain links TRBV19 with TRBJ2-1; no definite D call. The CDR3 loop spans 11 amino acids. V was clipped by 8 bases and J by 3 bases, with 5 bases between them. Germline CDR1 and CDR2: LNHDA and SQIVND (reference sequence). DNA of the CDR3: TGTGCCAGTCCGCGCTACAATGAGCAGTTCTTC. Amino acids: CASPRYNEQFF.

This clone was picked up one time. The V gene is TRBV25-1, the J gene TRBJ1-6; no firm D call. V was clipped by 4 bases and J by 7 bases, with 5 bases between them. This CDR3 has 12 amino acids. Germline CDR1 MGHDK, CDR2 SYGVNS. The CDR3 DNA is TGTGCCAGCAGTGCGGGGAATTCACCCCTCCACTTT. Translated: CASSAGNSPLHF.